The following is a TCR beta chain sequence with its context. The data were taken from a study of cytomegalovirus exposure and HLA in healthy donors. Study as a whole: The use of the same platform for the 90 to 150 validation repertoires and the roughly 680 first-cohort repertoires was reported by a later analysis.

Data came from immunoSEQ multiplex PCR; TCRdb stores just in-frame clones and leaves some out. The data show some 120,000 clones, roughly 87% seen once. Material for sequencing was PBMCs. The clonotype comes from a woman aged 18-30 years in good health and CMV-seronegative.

DNA of the CDR3: TGTGCCAGCAAGTCTAGTCAGAGTGATCAGCCCCAGCATTTT. Its protein product is CASKSSQSDQPQHF. This chain connects TRBV28 to TRBJ1-5; no clear D. V lost 7 bases and J 5 bases, leaving 15 bases between the germline ends. Germline CDR1 and CDR2: MDHEN and SYDVKM. The CDR3 runs 14 residues.